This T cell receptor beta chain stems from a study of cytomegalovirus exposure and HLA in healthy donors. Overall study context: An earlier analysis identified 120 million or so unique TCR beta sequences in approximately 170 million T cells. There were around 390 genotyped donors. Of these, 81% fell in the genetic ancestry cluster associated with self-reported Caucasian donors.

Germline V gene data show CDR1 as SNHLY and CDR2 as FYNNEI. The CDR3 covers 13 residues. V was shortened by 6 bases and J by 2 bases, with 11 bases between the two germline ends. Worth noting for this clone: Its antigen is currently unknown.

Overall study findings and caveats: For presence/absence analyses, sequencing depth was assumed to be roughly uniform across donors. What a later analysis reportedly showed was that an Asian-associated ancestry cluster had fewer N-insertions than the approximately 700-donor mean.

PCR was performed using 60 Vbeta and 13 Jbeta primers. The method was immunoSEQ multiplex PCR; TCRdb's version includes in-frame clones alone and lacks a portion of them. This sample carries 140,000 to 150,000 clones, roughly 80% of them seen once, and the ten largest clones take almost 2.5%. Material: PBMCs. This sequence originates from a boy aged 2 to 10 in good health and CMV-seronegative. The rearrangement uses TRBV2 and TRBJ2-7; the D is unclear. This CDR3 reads CASRRYSTYEQYF. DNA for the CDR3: TGTGCCAGCAGACGCTACAGTACCTACGAGCAGTACTTC.